These 18 T cell receptor beta chains came from one sample sequenced in a study of blood T cell repertoires in COVID-19 (dated by TCRdb to about 2020). The method behind the library was the immunoSEQ multiplex PCR assay. Imported from immuneACCESS, the table was reduced by TCRdb to in-frame sequences with V and J called. These copies leave out some clones; in studies compared against another copy, an unresolved V gene accounts for under half, and the cause of the remainder is not known. Recorded for this sample are roughly 61,000 clones; approximately 92% of them occurred a single time. The ten largest make up about 17% of the sample. The sequenced sample was peripheral blood. The receptors derive from an elderly man with acute or convalescent COVID-19.

The CDR3 here is CASSLRQGGGYEQYF. The CDR3 coding sequence is TGTGCCAGCAGCCTTAGACAGGGAGGAGGCTACGAGCAGTACTTC. The chain joins TRBV9 to TRBJ2-7, with D possibly TRBD1 on 7 matching bases. With 4 bases removed from V and 3 bases from J, the gap between germline ends came to 17 bases. CDR1 and CDR2 (germline): SGDLS, YYNGEE. The CDR3 totals 15 residues.

The V gene is TRBV27, the J gene TRBJ1-4; 7 nucleotides line up with TRBD1. The V gene end was trimmed by 6 bases and the J gene end by 5 bases; junction bases not matched to a gene: 15. This CDR3 spans 17 amino acids. Per germline, CDR1 MNHEY and CDR2 SMNVEV (reference sequence). CDR3 loop: CASSSQARSGGNEKLFF. The CDR3 region has the DNA TGTGCCAGCAGCTCCCAAGCTCGGTCAGGGGGAAATGAAAAACTGTTTTTT.

The CDR3 region has the DNA TGTGCCAGCAGGACCGGACAGGCGAACACTGAAGCTTTCTTT. Its translation is CASRTGQANTEAFF. The J gene is TRBJ1-1, the V gene TRBV6-5; 7 nucleotides line up with TRBD1. CDR1 and CDR2 from the germline V gene are MNHEY and SVGAGI. Unmatched junction bases numbered 5, after V lost 6 bases and J lost 1 base. CDR3 length equals 14 residues.

Here the CDR3 reads CASKGQSNTEAFF. The CDR3 region has the DNA TGTGCCAGCAAGGGGCAGTCGAACACTGAAGCTTTCTTT. This rearrangement joins TRBV6-6 to TRBJ1-1; D is possibly TRBD1 (5 bases). V lost 7 bases and J 1 base, leaving 10 bases between the germline ends. This CDR3 contains 13 residues. Germline V gene lookup returns CDR1 MNHNY and CDR2 SVGAGI (reference sequence).

J is TRBJ2-2 and V is TRBV5-1; the D gene is possibly TRBD1 (6 bases). V lost 2 bases, J lost 1 base, and 15 bases lay in between. This CDR3 has 17 residues. The germline V gene has CDR1 SGHRS and CDR2 YFSETQ. CDR3 nucleotide sequence: TGCGCCAGCAGCTTTCCCGGGACACGAAAGAACACCGGGGAGCTGTTTTTT. This encodes CASSFPGTRKNTGELFF.

The genes are TRBV11-3 and TRBJ2-1; TRBD2 aligns across 16 bases. V lost 3 bases to trimming and J lost 8 bases; unmatched junction nucleotides: 4. From germline, CDR1 is SGHNT and CDR2 YENEEA. The CDR3 extends over 16 amino acids. The chain's CDR3 is CASSFGTSGGDDEQFF. CDR3 coding DNA: TGTGCCAGCAGCTTTGGGACTAGCGGGGGGGATGATGAGCAGTTCTTC.

In its sample, this clone was seen a few times. The V gene is TRBV7-3, the J gene TRBJ2-7; D may be TRBD1 (6 bases). Deletions cut 5 bases from V and 2 bases from J, with 13 bases between. This CDR3 is 14 amino acids long. Germline V gene sequence: CDR1 SGHTA, CDR2 FQGTGA. The CDR3 nucleotides are TGTGCCAGCAGCCCCTCACAGGGCCCCTACGAGCAGTACTTC. Translating it yields CASSPSQGPYEQYF.

This chain joins TRBV5-1 and TRBJ1-1, with 7 bases lining up with TRBD1. Germline V gene sequence: CDR1 SGHRS, CDR2 YFSETQ. The CDR3 consists of 16 residues. The V segment lost 0 bases and the J segment 1 base; nucleotides outside the gene matches: 6. CDR3: CASSLGRTGPNTEAFF. The CDR3 coding sequence is TGCGCCAGCAGCTTGGGAAGGACAGGCCCGAACACTGAAGCTTTCTTT.

The gene calls are TRBV3-1 (or the pseudogene TRBV3-2) and TRBJ1-1; perhaps TRBD1 as D (6 bases). V was shortened by 4 bases and J by 5 bases, with 17 bases between the two germline ends. The germline CDR1 and CDR2 sequences are LGHDT and YNNKEL (reference sequence). The CDR3 covers 15 residues. The CDR3 sequence: CASSLTGGARTEAFF. For the CDR3, the DNA is TGTGCCAGCAGCCTAACCGGGGGGGCGCGGACTGAAGCTTTCTTT.

The genes are TRBV28 and TRBJ1-1, with 8 bases aligning to TRBD1. The germline V gene encodes CDR1 MDHEN and CDR2 SYDVKM. The CDR3 totals 15 residues. V was pared by 2 bases and J by 5 bases, with 7 bases of the junction left unmatched. CDR3 protein: CASSLVQGAQTEAFF. DNA for the CDR3: TGTGCCAGCAGTTTAGTTCAGGGGGCGCAAACTGAAGCTTTCTTT. Together with reference TRBV28 and TRBJ1-1, the CDR3 gives the full variable domain: DVKVTQSSRYLVKRTGEKVFLECVQDMDHENMFWYRQDPGLGLRLIYFSYDVKMKEKGDIPEGYSVSREKKERFSLILESASTNQTSMYLCASSLVQGAQTEAFFGQGTRLTVV.

This clone was seen once. V usage is TRBV28 and J usage is TRBJ2-5; TRBD2 matches 8 bases. Germline V gene sequence: CDR1 MDHEN, CDR2 SYDVKM. The CDR3 has 15 residues. V lost 5 bases to trimming and J lost 4 bases; unmatched junction nucleotides: 9. In DNA form, the CDR3 reads TGTGCCAGCAGTCTCGTTCGGGGGGGCGGAGAGACCCAGTACTTC. The encoded protein is CASSLVRGGGETQYF.

This clone was observed once. The limits of the CDR3 on the DNA are not certain, so only TCRdb's listed CDR3 is given. The chain links TRBV21-1 to TRBJ2-3; the table gives TRBD1 as D, unverified against the DNA. TRBV21-1 is an annotated pseudogene. Including both end residues, the CDR3 is 14 amino acids long. The CDR3 reads CASSWGQGTDTQYF.

This clone appeared a single time. The chain's CDR3 is CAISPPGTGNFNEQFF. The CDR3, as DNA: TGTGCCATCAGCCCGCCCGGGACAGGTAATTTCAATGAGCAGTTCTTC. This chain uses TRBV10-3 with TRBJ2-1, with 8 positions matching TRBD1. J lost 6 bases, V lost 6 bases, and 13 bases had no gene match. Germline V gives CDR1 ENHRY, CDR2 SYGVKD. CDR3 size: 16 residues.

The CDR3 coding sequence is TGTGCCAGCAGCTCGCGCGGGGGGAGGAGCACAGATACGCAGTATTTT. Its translation is CASSSRGGRSTDTQYF. V and J are TRBV4-2 and TRBJ2-3; 8 bases agree with TRBD2. The length of the CDR3 is 16 residues. The V segment lost 5 bases and the J segment 0 bases; nucleotides outside the gene matches: 7. CDR1 is LGHNA and CDR2 is YNFKEQ in the germline V gene.

The J gene is TRBJ1-5, the V gene TRBV15; D gene uncertain. The CDR3 has 14 residues. The V and J ends lost 1 base and 1 base respectively, with 5 bases between them. From germline, CDR1 is LNHNV and CDR2 YYDKDF (reference sequence). This chain's CDR3 is CATSRGGSNQPQHF. The CDR3 DNA reads TGTGCCACCAGCAGAGGAGGGAGCAATCAGCCCCAGCATTTT.

The rearrangement uses TRBV5-1 and TRBJ2-7; 8 nucleotides agree with TRBD1. The V and J ends lost 3 bases and 2 bases, in that order; junction bases with no gene match: 7. This CDR3 contains 15 residues. The germline gives CDR1 SGHRS, CDR2 YFSETQ. CDR3 loop: CASSWGTGGAYEQYF. The CDR3, as DNA: TGCGCCAGCAGCTGGGGGACAGGCGGTGCCTACGAGCAGTACTTC.

This chain uses TRBV28 with TRBJ1-5; a weak D match, TRBD1 (5 bases). The germline CDR1 and CDR2 sequences are MDHEN and SYDVKM. V was shortened by 5 bases and J by 6 bases, with 17 bases between the two germline ends. CDR3 length: 15 residues. CDR3 in amino acids: CASSPVEQGTQPQHF. The DNA for the CDR3 is TGTGCCAGCAGTCCCGTTGAGCAGGGAACTCAGCCCCAGCATTTT. The full variable domain, its missing parts supplied by reference TRBV28 and TRBJ1-5, is DVKVTQSSRYLVKRTGEKVFLECVQDMDHENMFWYRQDPGLGLRLIYFSYDVKMKEKGDIPEGYSVSREKKERFSLILESASTNQTSMYLCASSPVEQGTQPQHFGDGTRLSIL.

This chain connects TRBV24-1 to TRBJ2-6, with no clear D. The CDR3 is 15 residues long. Per the germline V gene, CDR1 is KGHDR and CDR2 is SFDVKD. The V and J ends lost 3 bases and 4 bases respectively, with 9 bases between them. CDR3: CATSDARPGANVLTF. The CDR3 DNA sequence: TGTGCCACCAGTGATGCGCGCCCGGGGGCCAACGTCCTGACTTTC.